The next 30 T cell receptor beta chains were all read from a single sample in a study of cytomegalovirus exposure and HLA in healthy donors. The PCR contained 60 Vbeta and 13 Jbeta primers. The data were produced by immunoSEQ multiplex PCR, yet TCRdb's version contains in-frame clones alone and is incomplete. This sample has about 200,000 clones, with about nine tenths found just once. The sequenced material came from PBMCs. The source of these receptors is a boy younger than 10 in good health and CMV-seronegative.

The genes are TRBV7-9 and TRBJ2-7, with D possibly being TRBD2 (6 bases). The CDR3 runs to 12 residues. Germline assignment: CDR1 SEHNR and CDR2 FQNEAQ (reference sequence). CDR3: CSGMGGTYEQYF. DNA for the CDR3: TGTTCCGGTATGGGCGGGACCTACGAGCAGTACTTC.

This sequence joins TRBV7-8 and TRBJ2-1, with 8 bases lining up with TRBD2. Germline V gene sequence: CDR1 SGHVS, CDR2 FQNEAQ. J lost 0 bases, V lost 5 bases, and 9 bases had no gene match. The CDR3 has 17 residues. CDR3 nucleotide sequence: TGTGCCAGCAGCCCCCGGACTAGCTCGAGCTCCTACAATGAGCAGTTCTTC. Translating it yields CASSPRTSSSSYNEQFF.

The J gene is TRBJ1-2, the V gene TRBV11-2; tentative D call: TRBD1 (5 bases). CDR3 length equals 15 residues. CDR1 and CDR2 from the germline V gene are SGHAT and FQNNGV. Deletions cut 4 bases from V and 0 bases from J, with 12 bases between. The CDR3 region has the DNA TGTGCCAGCAGCTCCCAGGAGACAGCTAACTATGGCTACACCTTC. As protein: CASSSQETANYGYTF.

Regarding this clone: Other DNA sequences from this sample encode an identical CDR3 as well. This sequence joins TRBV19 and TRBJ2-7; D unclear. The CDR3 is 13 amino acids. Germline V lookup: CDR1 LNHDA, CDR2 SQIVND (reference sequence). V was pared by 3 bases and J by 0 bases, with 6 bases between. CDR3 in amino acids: CASSISLSYEQYF. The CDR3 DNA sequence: TGTGCCAGTAGTATCTCACTCTCCTACGAGCAGTACTTC.

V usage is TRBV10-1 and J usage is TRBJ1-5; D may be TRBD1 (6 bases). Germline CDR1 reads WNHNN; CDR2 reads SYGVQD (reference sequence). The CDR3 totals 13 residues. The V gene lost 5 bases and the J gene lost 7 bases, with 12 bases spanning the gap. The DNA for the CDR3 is TGCGCCAGCAGTTCCAACAGGGACCAGCCCCAGCATTTT. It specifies CASSSNRDQPQHF.

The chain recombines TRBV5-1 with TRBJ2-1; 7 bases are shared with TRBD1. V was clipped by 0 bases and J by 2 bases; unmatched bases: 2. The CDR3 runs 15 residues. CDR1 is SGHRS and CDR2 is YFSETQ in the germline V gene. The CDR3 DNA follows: TGCGCCAGCAGCTTGGCTACAGGGGCCTACAATGAGCAGTTCTTC. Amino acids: CASSLATGAYNEQFF.

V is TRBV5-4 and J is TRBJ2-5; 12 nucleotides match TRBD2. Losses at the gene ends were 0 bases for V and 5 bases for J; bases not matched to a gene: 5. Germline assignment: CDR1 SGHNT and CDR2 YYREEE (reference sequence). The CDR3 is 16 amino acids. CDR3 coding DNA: TGTGCCAGCAGCTTGGCTAGCGGGGGGGGTGTGGAGACCCAGTACTTC. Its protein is CASSLASGGGVETQYF.

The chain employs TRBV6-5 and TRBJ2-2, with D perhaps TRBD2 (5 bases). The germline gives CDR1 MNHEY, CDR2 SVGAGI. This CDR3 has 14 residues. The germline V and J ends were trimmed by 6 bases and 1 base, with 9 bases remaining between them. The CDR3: CASRYSENTGELFF. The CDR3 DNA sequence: TGTGCCAGCAGGTATAGCGAGAACACCGGGGAGCTGTTTTTT.

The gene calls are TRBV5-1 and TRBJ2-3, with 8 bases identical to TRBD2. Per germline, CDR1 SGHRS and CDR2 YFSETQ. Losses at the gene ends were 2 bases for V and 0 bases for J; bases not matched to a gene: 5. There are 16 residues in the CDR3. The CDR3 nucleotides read TGCGCCAGCAGCTTCAATCAGCGGGGGAGCACAGATACGCAGTATTTT. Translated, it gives CASSFNQRGSTDTQYF.

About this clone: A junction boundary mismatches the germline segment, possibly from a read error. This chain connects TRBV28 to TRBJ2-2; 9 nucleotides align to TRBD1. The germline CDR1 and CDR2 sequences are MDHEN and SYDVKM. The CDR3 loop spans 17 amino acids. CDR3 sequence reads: CASSGTGRPKNAGELFF. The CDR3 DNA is TGTGCCAGCAGTGGGACAGGGCGACCGAAGAACGCCGGGGAGCTGTTTTTT. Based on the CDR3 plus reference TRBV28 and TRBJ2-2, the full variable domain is DVKVTQSSRYLVKRTGEKVFLECVQDMDHENMFWYRQDPGLGLRLIYFSYDVKMKEKGDIPEGYSVSREKKERFSLILESASTNQTSMYLCASSGTGRPKNAGELFFGEGSRLTVL.

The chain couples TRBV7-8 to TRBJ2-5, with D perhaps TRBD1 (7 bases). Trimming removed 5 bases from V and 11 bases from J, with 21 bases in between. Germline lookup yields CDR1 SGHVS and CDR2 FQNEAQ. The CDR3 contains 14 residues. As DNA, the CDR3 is TGTGCCAGCAGCCCCCGGAGGGGGCCGGGGGAGCAGTACTTC. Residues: CASSPRRGPGEQYF.

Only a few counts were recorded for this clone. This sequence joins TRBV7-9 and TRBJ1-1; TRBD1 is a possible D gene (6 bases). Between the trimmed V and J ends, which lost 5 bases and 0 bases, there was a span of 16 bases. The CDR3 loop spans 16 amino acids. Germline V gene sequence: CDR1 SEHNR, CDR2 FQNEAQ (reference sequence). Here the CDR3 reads CASSQGFGAMNTEAFF. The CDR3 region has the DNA TGTGCCAGCAGCCAGGGGTTTGGGGCTATGAACACTGAAGCTTTCTTT.

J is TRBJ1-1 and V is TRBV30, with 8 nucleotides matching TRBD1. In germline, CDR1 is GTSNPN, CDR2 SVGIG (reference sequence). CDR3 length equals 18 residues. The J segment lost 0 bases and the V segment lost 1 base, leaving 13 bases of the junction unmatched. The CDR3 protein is CAWSGGGQESLMNTEAFF. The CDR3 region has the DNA TGTGCCTGGAGTGGGGGGGGACAGGAGTCTCTCATGAACACTGAAGCTTTCTTT.

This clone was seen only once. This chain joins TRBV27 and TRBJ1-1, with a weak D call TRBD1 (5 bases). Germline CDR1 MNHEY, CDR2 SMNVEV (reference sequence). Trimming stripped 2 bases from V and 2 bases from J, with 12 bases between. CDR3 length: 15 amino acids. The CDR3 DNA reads TGTGCCAGCAGTTTAAATGCGGGGCCCAACACTGAAGCTTTCTTT. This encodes CASSLNAGPNTEAFF.

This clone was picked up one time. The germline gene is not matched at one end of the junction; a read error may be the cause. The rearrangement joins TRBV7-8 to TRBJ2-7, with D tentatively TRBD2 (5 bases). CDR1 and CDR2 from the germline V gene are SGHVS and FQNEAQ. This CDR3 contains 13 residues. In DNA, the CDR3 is TGTGCCAGCAGGTTAGCCGGGGCCTACGAGCAGTACTTC. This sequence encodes CASRLAGAYEQYF.

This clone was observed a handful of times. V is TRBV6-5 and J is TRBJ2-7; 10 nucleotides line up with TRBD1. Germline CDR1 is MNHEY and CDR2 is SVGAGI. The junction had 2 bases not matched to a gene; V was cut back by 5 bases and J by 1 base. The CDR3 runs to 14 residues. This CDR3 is CASSPGQGSYEQYF. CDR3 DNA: TGTGCCAGCAGTCCGGGACAGGGGTCCTACGAGCAGTACTTC.

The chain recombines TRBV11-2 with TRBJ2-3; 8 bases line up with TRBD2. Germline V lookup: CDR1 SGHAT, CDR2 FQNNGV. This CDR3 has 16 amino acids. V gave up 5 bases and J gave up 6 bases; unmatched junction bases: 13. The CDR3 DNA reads TGTGCCAGCAGCCCAGTTGGGACTAGTGATTTCGATACGCAGTATTTT. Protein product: CASSPVGTSDFDTQYF.

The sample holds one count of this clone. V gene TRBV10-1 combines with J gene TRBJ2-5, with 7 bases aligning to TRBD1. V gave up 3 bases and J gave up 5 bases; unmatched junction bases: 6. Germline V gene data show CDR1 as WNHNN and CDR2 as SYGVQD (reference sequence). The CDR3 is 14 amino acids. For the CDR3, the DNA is TGCGCCAGCAGTGAAGGGGGCGCGGAGGAGACCCAGTACTTC. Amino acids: CASSEGGAEETQYF.

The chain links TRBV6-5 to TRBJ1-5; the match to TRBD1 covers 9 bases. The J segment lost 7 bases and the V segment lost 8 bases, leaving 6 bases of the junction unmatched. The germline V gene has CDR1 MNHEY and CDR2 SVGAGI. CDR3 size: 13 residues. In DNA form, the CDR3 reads TGTGCCAGCGGCAACAGGGGGCAACAGCCCCAGCATTTT. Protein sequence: CASGNRGQQPQHF.

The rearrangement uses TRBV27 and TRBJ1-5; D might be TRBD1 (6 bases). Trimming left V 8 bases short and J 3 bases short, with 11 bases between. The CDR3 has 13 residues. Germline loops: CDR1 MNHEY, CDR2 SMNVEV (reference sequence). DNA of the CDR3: TGTGCCAGCGGATACAGGGCCAATCAGCCCCAGCATTTT. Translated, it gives CASGYRANQPQHF.

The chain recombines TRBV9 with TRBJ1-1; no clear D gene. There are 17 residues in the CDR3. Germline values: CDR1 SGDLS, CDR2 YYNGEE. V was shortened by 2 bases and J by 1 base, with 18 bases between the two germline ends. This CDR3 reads CASSVPYEWTANTEAFF. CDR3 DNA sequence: TGTGCCAGCAGCGTCCCATATGAGTGGACTGCGAACACTGAAGCTTTCTTT.

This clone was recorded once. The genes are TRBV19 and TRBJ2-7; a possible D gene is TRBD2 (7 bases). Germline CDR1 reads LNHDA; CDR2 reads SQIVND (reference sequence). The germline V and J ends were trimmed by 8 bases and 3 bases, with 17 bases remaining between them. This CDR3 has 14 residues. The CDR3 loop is CASSQPGGGYEQYF. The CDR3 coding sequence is TGTGCCAGTTCCCAGCCGGGGGGCGGCTACGAGCAGTACTTC.

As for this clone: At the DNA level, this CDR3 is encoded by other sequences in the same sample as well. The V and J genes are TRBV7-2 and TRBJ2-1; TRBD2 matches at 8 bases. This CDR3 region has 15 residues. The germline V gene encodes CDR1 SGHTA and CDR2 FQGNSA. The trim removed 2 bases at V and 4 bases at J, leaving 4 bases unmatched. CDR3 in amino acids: CASSLYGGGYNEQFF. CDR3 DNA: TGTGCCAGCAGCTTATACGGGGGGGGATACAATGAGCAGTTCTTC. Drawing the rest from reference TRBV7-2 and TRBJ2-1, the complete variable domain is GAGVSQSPSNKVTEKGKDVELRCDPISGHTALYWYRQSLGQGLEFLIYFQGNSAPDKSGLPSDRFSAERTGGSVSTLTIQRTQQEDSAVYLCASSLYGGGYNEQFFGPGTRLTVL.

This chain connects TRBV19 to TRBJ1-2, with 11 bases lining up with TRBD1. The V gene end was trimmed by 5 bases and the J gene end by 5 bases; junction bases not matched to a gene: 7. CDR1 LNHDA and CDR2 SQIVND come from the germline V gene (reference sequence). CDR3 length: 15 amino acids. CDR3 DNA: TGTGCCAGTAGTTCTCGGGACAGGGGGTTTTATGGCTACACCTTC. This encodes CASSSRDRGFYGYTF.

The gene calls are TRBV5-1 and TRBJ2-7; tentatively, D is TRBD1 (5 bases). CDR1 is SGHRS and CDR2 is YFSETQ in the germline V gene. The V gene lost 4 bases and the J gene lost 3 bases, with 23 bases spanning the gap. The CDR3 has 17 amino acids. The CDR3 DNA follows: TGCGCCAGCAGCCCACAAACGACAGTCTCCCACCGCTACGAGCAGTACTTC. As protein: CASSPQTTVSHRYEQYF.

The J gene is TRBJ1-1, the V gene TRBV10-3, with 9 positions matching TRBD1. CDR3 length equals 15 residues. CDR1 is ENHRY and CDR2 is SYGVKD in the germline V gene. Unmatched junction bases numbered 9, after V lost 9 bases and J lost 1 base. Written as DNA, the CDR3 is TGTGCCATGGCGGAGGGGACAGGGCGGAACACTGAAGCTTTCTTT. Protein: CAMAEGTGRNTEAFF.

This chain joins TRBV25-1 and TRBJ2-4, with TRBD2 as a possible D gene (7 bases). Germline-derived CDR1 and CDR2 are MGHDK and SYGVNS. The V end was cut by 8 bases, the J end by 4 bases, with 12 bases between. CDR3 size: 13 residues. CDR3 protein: CASEGGPKNIQYF. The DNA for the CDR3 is TGTGCCAGCGAGGGGGGGCCAAAAAACATTCAGTACTTC.

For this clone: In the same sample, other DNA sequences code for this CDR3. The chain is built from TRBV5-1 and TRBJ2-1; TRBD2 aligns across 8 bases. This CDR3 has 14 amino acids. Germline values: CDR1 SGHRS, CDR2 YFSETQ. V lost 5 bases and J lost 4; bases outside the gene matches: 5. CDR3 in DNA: TGCGCCAGCAGTTCCAGCGGGGGTTACAATGAGCAGTTCTTC. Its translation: CASSSSGGYNEQFF. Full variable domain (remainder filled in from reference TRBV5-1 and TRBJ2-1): KAGVTQTPRYLIKTRGQQVTLSCSPISGHRSVSWYQQTPGQGLQFLFEYFSETQRNKGNFPGRFSGRQFSNSRSEMNVSTLELGDSALYLCASSSSGGYNEQFFGPGTRLTVL.

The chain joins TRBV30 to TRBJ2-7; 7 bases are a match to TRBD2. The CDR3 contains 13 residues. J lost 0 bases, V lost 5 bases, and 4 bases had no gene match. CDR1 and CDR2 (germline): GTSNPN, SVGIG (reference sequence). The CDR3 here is CAWGGDFSYEQYF. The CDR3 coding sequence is TGTGCCTGGGGGGGGGACTTCTCCTACGAGCAGTACTTC.

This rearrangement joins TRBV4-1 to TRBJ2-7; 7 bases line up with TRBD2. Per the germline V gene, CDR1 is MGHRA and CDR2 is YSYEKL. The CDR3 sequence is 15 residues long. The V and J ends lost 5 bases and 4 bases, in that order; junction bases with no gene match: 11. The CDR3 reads CASSSGGEGVYEQYF. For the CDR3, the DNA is TGCGCCAGCAGCTCCGGAGGGGAGGGAGTTTACGAGCAGTACTTC.